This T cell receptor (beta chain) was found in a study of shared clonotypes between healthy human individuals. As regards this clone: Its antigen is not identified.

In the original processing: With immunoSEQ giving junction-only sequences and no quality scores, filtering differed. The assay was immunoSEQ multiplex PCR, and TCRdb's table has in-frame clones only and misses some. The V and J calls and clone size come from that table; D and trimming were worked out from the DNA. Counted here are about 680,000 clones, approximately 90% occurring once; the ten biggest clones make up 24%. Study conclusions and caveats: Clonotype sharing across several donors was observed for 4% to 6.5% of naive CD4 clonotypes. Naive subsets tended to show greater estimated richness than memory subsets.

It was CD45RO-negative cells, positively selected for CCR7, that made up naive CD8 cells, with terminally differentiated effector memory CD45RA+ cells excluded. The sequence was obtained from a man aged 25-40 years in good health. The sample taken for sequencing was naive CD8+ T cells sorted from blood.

CDR3 loop: CASSTTGTLAKNIQYF. The CDR3 coding sequence is TGTGCCAGCAGTACGACAGGGACGTTAGCCAAAAACATTCAGTACTTC. The chain couples TRBV7-9 to TRBJ2-4; 7 bases are shared with TRBD1. V was pared by 6 bases and J by 0 bases, with 8 bases of the junction left unmatched. Germline V lookup: CDR1 SEHNR, CDR2 FQNEAQ (reference sequence). CDR3 size: 16 residues.